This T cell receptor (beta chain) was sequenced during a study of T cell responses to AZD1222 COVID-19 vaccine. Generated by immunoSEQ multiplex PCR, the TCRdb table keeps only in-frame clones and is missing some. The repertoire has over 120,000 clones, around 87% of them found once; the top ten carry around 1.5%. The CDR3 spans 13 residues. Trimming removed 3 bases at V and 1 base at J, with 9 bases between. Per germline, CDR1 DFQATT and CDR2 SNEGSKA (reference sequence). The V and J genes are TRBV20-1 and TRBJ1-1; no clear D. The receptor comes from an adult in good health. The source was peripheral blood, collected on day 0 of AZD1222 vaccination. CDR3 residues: CSASQLPNTEAFF. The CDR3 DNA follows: TGCAGTGCTAGTCAACTTCCGAACACTGAAGCTTTCTTT.